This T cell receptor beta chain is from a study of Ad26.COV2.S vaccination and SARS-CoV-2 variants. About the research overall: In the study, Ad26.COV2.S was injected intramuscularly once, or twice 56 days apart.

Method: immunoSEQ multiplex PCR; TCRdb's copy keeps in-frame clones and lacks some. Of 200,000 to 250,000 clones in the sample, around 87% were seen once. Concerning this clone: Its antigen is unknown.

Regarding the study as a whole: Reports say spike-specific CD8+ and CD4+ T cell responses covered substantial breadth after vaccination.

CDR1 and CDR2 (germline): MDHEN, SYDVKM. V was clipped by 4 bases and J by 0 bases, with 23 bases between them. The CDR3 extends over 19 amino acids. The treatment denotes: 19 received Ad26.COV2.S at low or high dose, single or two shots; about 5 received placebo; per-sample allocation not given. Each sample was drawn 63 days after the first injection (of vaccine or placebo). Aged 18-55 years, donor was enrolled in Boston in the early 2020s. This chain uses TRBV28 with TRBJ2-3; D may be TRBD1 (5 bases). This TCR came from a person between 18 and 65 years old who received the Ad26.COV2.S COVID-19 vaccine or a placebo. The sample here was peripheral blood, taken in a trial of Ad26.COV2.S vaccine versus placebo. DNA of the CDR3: TGTGCCAGCAGTTACCAAGCCCCGACAGTTTTTACTAGCACAGATACGCAGTATTTT. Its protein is CASSYQAPTVFTSTDTQYF.